Listed below are T cell receptor beta chains from one sample, sequenced in a study of shared clonotypes between healthy human individuals. TCRdb's table, derived via immunoSEQ multiplex PCR, lists solely in-frame clones and lacks some. The sample holds some 580,000 clones; roughly 98% are singletons and the top ten take around 0.3%. What was sequenced was naive CD8+ T cells sorted from blood. The source is a young man in good health. Each CDR3 is given with its conserved first and last residue. D genes are given only for firm matches. Where a row states a size, it is once, few, many or the class of an expanded clone; other rows omit it.

>.|.|TRBV14|TRBJ2-2
TGTGCCAGCAGCCAAGACTACACCGGGGAGCTGTTTTTT
CASSQDYTGELFF
>.|.|TRBV10-1|TRBJ2-5
TGCGCCAGCTCACTTGGGTCTTCGGACCAGTACTTC
CASSLGSSDQYF
>.|.|TRBV19|TRBJ2-6
TGTGCCAGTAGTATGGACCCCCGGGGGGCCAACGTCCTGACTTTC
CASSMDPRGANVLTF
>once|.|TRBV13|TRBJ2-1
TGTGCCAGCAGCCCCCCGAGACTCCACTCCTACAATGAGCAGTTCTTC
CASSPPRLHSYNEQFF
>once|.|TRBV7-9|TRBJ2-1
TGTGCCAGCAGCTTAGGACGGAGCAATGAGCAGTTCTTC
CASSLGRSNEQFF
>.|TRBD2|TRBV11-2|TRBJ2-1
TGTGCCAGCAGCCGACCGGGACTAGCGTATGAGCAGTTCTTC
CASSRPGLAYEQFF
>.|.|TRBV19|TRBJ2-7
TGTGCCAGTAGTATATCGGCCGGATACGAGCAGTACTTC
CASSISAGYEQYF
>.|.|TRBV19|TRBJ2-5
TGTGCCAGTAGTCCATGGGGCCTAGCAGAGACCCAGTACTTC
CASSPWGLAETQYF
>.|.|TRBV19|TRBJ1-1
TGTGCCAGTAGTATGGGAGGGCTTACTGAAGCTTTCTTT
CASSMGGLTEAFF
>.|.|TRBV7-9|TRBJ1-1
TGTGCCAGCAGATCGTTCAGGGGTACGGACACTGAAGCTTTCTTT
CASRSFRGTDTEAFF
>.|.|TRBV4-1|TRBJ2-7
TGCGCCAGCAGCCAAGTCAGTCAGGGACTGCATTACGAGCAGTACTTC
CASSQVSQGLHYEQYF
>.|TRBD2|TRBV7-3|TRBJ2-1
TGTGCCAGCAGCCGAGGACTAGCGGGAGGTTTATGGGAGTACAATGAGCAGTTCTTC
CASSRGLAGGLWEYNEQFF
>.|TRBD2|TRBV4-1|TRBJ2-5
TGCGCCAGCAGCGCCACTAGCGGGGGTTACCAAGAGACCCAGTACTTC
CASSATSGGYQETQYF
>.|.|TRBV27|TRBJ2-1
TGTGCCAGCAGTTTAGGTCAATGGGAGTTAGCCCCAGAAGCCTACAATGAGCAGTTCTTC
CASSLGQWELAPEAYNEQFF
>.|.|TRBV27|TRBJ2-7
TGTGCCAGCAGTCCTAACTACGAGCAGTACTTC
CASSPNYEQYF
>.|TRBD2|TRBV15|TRBJ2-1
TGTGCCACCAGCAGAGGGGCCACTAGCGGGAGGGCCTATGAGCAGTTCTTC
CATSRGATSGRAYEQFF
>.|.|TRBV7-9|TRBJ1-2
TGTGCCAGCAGCTTAGCTGTGGACTATGGCTACACCTTC
CASSLAVDYGYTF
>.|.|TRBV20-1|TRBJ2-1
TGCAGTGCTAGGGAGACCAGGAAGTTCTTC
CSARETRKFF
>.|.|TRBV7-9|TRBJ2-6
TGTGCCAGCAGCTTAGTCAAAACTGGGGCCAACGTCCTGACTTTC
CASSLVKTGANVLTF
>once|.|TRBV29-1|TRBJ2-2
TGCAGCGTTGAACAGGGATGGGCCGGGGAGCTGTTTTTT
CSVEQGWAGELFF
>once|TRBD2|TRBV15|TRBJ2-3
TGTGCCACCAGCAGACCCACCAGCGGGGATACGGCAGATACGCAGTATTTT
CATSRPTSGDTADTQYF
>.|.|TRBV28|TRBJ1-5
TGTGCCAGCAGTTTTCACAGGGAGAAGTGGGGCAATCAGCCCCAGCATTTT
CASSFHREKWGNQPQHF
>.|.|TRBV29-1|TRBJ2-7
TGCAGCGTTGAAGATCTAGAACACGAGCAGTACTTC
CSVEDLEHEQYF